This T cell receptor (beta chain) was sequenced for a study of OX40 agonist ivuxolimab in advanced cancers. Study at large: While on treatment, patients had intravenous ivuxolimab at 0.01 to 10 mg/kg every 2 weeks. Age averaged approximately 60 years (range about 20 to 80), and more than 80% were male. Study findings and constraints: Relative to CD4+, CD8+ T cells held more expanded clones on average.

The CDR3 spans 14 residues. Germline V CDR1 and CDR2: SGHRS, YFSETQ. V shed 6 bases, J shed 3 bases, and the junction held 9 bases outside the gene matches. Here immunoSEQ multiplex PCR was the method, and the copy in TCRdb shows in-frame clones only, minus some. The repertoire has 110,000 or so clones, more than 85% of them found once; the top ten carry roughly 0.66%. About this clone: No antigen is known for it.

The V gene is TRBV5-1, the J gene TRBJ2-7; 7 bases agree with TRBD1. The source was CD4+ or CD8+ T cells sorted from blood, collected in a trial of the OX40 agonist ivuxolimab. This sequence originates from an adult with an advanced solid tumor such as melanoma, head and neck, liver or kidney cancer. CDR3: CASTRDRSNYEQYF. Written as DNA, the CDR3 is TGCGCCAGCACCCGGGACAGATCAAACTACGAGCAGTACTTC.